These T cell receptor beta chains were read from a single sample in a study of shared clonotypes between healthy human individuals. This table comes from immunoSEQ multiplex PCR, and its TCRdb copy is limited to in-frame clones, with some not included. The profile shows about 800,000 clones, about 96% of them singletons. Sequenced input: naive CD8+ T cells sorted from blood. The source of these receptors is a man aged 30-40 years in good health. Each CDR3 is given with its conserved first and last residue. Each record gives: CDR3 protein, CDR3 DNA, V gene, clone size, D gene, J gene. D genes are given only for firm matches. Size tells how often a clone was seen (once, few, many) or the class of an expanded clone, and some rows leave it out.

CDR3: CASSYPGGYNEQFF
DNA: TGCGCCAGCAGTTATCCAGGGGGCTACAATGAGCAGTTCTTC
V: TRBV10-2
size: .
D: TRBD1
J: TRBJ2-1

CDR3: CASRGLNQPQHF
DNA: TGTGCCAGCAGGGGACTTAATCAGCCCCAGCATTTT
V: TRBV2
size: .
D: .
J: TRBJ1-5

CDR3: CASTSSGSLAIKHF
DNA: TGTGCCAGCACCTCTTCTGGATCTTTAGCTATTAAGCACTTC
V: TRBV7-9
size: .
D: .
J: TRBJ2-7

CDR3: CASSEGLAGYNEQFF
DNA: TGTGCCAGCAGTGAAGGACTAGCGGGATACAATGAGCAGTTCTTC
V: TRBV2
size: .
D: TRBD2
J: TRBJ2-1

CDR3: CASSLRGDSLSAFF
DNA: TGTGCCAGCAGCTTGAGGGGGGACAGTCTTTCAGCTTTCTTT
V: TRBV5-6
size: once
D: TRBD1
J: TRBJ1-1

CDR3: CASSLSRYQPQHF
DNA: TGTGCCAGCAGTTTATCGAGGTATCAGCCCCAGCATTTT
V: TRBV27
size: .
D: .
J: TRBJ1-5

CDR3: CSAILQETQYF
DNA: TGCAGTGCTATCCTTCAAGAGACCCAGTACTTC
V: TRBV20-1
size: .
D: .
J: TRBJ2-5

CDR3: CASRPKIAGGTDTQYF
DNA: TGCGCCAGCAGACCAAAGATAGCGGGAGGGACAGATACGCAGTATTTT
V: TRBV5-1
size: .
D: TRBD2
J: TRBJ2-3

CDR3: CASSTKPGYREQFF
DNA: TGCGCCAGCAGCACAAAGCCCGGATATCGTGAGCAGTTCTTC
V: TRBV4-1
size: .
D: .
J: TRBJ2-1

CDR3: CASSLPGPDTQYF
DNA: TGTGCCAGTAGTCTCCCGGGGCCGGATACGCAGTATTTT
V: TRBV19
size: .
D: .
J: TRBJ2-3

CDR3: CASSEYFGGTQYF
DNA: TGTGCCAGCAGCGAGTATTTTGGCGGTACGCAGTATTTT
V: TRBV5-5
size: .
D: .
J: TRBJ2-3

CDR3: CASSGQGAYKGYTF
DNA: TGTGCCAGCAGCGGACAGGGGGCGTATAAGGGCTACACCTTC
V: TRBV5-6
size: .
D: TRBD1
J: TRBJ1-2

CDR3: CASRGGTGAIF
DNA: TGTGCCAGCAGGGGGGGGACAGGGGCCATCTTC
V: TRBV11-2
size: .
D: TRBD1
J: TRBJ2-1

CDR3: CASSLDFGGQETQYF
DNA: TGTGCCAGCAGTTTAGATTTCGGGGGCCAAGAGACCCAGTACTTC
V: TRBV27
size: .
D: .
J: TRBJ2-5

CDR3: CASSETALDAPYEQYF
DNA: TGCGCCAGCAGCGAAACGGCTTTGGACGCGCCCTACGAGCAGTACTTC
V: TRBV5-1
size: once
D: .
J: TRBJ2-7

CDR3: CSVEDVAVVTYGYTF
DNA: TGCAGCGTTGAAGATGTTGCGGTTGTAACCTATGGCTACACCTTC
V: TRBV29-1
size: .
D: .
J: TRBJ1-2

CDR3: CAWSPLVGGPFQETQYF
DNA: TGTGCCTGGAGCCCTCTAGTAGGGGGCCCATTCCAAGAGACCCAGTACTTC
V: TRBV30
size: .
D: TRBD1
J: TRBJ2-5

CDR3: CASSFVPGGRTDTQYF
DNA: TGTGCCAGCAGCTTCGTTCCCGGGGGCCGGACAGATACGCAGTATTTT
V: TRBV5-6
size: .
D: .
J: TRBJ2-3

CDR3: CSVLESGSALLETQYF
DNA: TGCAGCGTTCTGGAGAGCGGGAGCGCTTTATTGGAGACCCAGTACTTC
V: TRBV29-1
size: .
D: TRBD2
J: TRBJ2-5

CDR3: CASSVRLAGAGELFF
DNA: TGTGCCAGCAGTGTTCGACTAGCGGGAGCCGGGGAGCTGTTTTTT
V: TRBV28
size: .
D: TRBD2
J: TRBJ2-2

CDR3: CSVVLAEPTDTQYF
DNA: TGCAGCGTTGTTCTAGCGGAACCCACAGATACGCAGTATTTT
V: TRBV29-1
size: .
D: TRBD2
J: TRBJ2-3

CDR3: CASSDYPYNEQFF
DNA: TGTGCCAGCTCAGACTACCCCTACAATGAGCAGTTCTTC
V: TRBV18
size: .
D: .
J: TRBJ2-1

CDR3: CSVEDRYFTDTQYF
DNA: TGCAGCGTTGAAGACAGGTACTTCACAGATACGCAGTATTTT
V: TRBV29-1
size: .
D: .
J: TRBJ2-3

CDR3: CAWSYGLAGDGDTQYF
DNA: TGTGCCTGGAGTTATGGTCTAGCGGGAGACGGGGATACGCAGTATTTT
V: TRBV30
size: .
D: TRBD2
J: TRBJ2-3

CDR3: CASSYQETQYF
DNA: TGTGCCAGCAGTTATCAAGAGACCCAGTACTTC
V: TRBV28
size: .
D: .
J: TRBJ2-5

CDR3: CASSGQGDYEQYF
DNA: TGTGCCAGCAGCGGACAGGGGGACTACGAGCAGTACTTC
V: TRBV7-9
size: .
D: TRBD1
J: TRBJ2-7

CDR3: CASRGVSDEKLFF
DNA: TGCGCCAGCAGGGGTGTGTCGGATGAAAAACTGTTTTTT
V: TRBV5-1
size: .
D: .
J: TRBJ1-4

CDR3: CASSLAGTGDYGYTF
DNA: TGTGCCAGCAGCTTAGCAGGGACAGGGGACTATGGCTACACCTTC
V: TRBV7-9
size: .
D: TRBD1
J: TRBJ1-2

CDR3: CASSPLTVSDGYTF
DNA: TGCGCCAGCAGCCCTCTGACCGTTTCGGATGGCTACACCTTC
V: TRBV5-1
size: .
D: .
J: TRBJ1-2

CDR3: CASSSPDRGTPWRDEQYF
DNA: TGTGCCAGCAGCTCCCCTGACCGCGGGACCCCGTGGAGGGACGAGCAGTACTTC
V: TRBV7-2
size: .
D: .
J: TRBJ2-7

CDR3: CASSPGTGGTEQYF
DNA: TGCGCCAGCAGCCCGGGGACAGGAGGAACCGAGCAGTACTTC
V: TRBV4-3
size: once
D: TRBD1
J: TRBJ2-7

CDR3: CASRGLAGEQYF
DNA: TGTGCCAGCAGGGGACTAGCGGGCGAGCAGTACTTC
V: TRBV11-2
size: .
D: TRBD2
J: TRBJ2-7

CDR3: CASSLEGLELQFF
DNA: TGTGCCAGCAGCTTAGAGGGACTAGAATTGCAGTTCTTC
V: TRBV7-8
size: .
D: TRBD2
J: TRBJ2-1

CDR3: CASSRLADFTGELFF
DNA: TGTGCCAGCAGCCGACTAGCGGATTTTACCGGGGAGCTGTTTTTT
V: TRBV6-1
size: .
D: TRBD2
J: TRBJ2-2

CDR3: CASSFAREGFGELFF
DNA: TGTGCCAGCAGCTTTGCGCGGGAGGGTTTCGGGGAGCTGTTTTTT
V: TRBV7-6
size: .
D: TRBD2
J: TRBJ2-2

CDR3: CASSQGTGGTNTGELFF
DNA: TGCGCCAGCAGCCAAGGGACAGGGGGAACGAACACCGGGGAGCTGTTTTTT
V: TRBV4-3
size: .
D: TRBD1
J: TRBJ2-2

CDR3: CAWNNRDTLEKLFF
DNA: TGTGCCTGGAATAACCGGGACACCCTTGAAAAACTGTTTTTT
V: TRBV30
size: .
D: .
J: TRBJ1-4

CDR3: CASSYLERLNTGELFF
DNA: TGTGCCAGCAGCTACCTAGAACGCCTCAACACCGGGGAGCTGTTTTTT
V: TRBV7-9
size: .
D: .
J: TRBJ2-2

CDR3: CASSMTPGQGFGWQPQHF
DNA: TGTGCCAGTAGTATGACGCCGGGACAGGGGTTCGGGTGGCAGCCCCAGCATTTT
V: TRBV19
size: once
D: TRBD1
J: TRBJ1-5

CDR3: CSVTEAGGDTQYF
DNA: TGCAGCGTCACGGAGGCAGGGGGAGATACGCAGTATTTT
V: TRBV29-1
size: .
D: TRBD1
J: TRBJ2-3

CDR3: CASSAGGGPYEQYF
DNA: TGTGCCAGCAGTGCGGGGGGAGGGCCCTACGAGCAGTACTTC
V: TRBV25-1
size: once
D: TRBD2
J: TRBJ2-7

CDR3: CASSLGTSGTDTQYF
DNA: TGTGCCAGCAGCTTGGGGACTAGCGGCACAGATACGCAGTATTTT
V: TRBV7-2
size: .
D: TRBD2
J: TRBJ2-3

CDR3: CASSFSLAGGDYEQYF
DNA: TGTGCCAGCAGCTTTTCACTAGCGGGAGGGGACTACGAGCAGTACTTC
V: TRBV7-8
size: .
D: TRBD2
J: TRBJ2-7

CDR3: CASSHPGGRDPYNEQFF
DNA: TGTGCCAGCAGCCACCCTGGCGGCAGGGACCCCTACAATGAGCAGTTCTTC
V: TRBV9
size: .
D: .
J: TRBJ2-1

CDR3: CASSEAAGIFSYEQYF
DNA: TGTGCCAGCAGTGAAGCCGCAGGGATCTTCTCGTACGAGCAGTACTTC
V: TRBV6-1
size: .
D: .
J: TRBJ2-7

CDR3: CASSFGGLATTDQPQHF
DNA: TGTGCCAGCAGCTTTGGGGGACTGGCAACTACTGATCAGCCCCAGCATTTT
V: TRBV5-5
size: .
D: .
J: TRBJ1-5

CDR3: CASSQGQGYEAFF
DNA: TGCGCCAGCAGCCAAGGACAGGGGTACGAAGCTTTCTTT
V: TRBV5-1
size: .
D: TRBD1
J: TRBJ1-1

CDR3: CASSLPPGTDTQYF
DNA: TGTGCCAGCAGCCTACCCCCAGGCACAGATACGCAGTATTTT
V: TRBV13
size: .
D: .
J: TRBJ2-3